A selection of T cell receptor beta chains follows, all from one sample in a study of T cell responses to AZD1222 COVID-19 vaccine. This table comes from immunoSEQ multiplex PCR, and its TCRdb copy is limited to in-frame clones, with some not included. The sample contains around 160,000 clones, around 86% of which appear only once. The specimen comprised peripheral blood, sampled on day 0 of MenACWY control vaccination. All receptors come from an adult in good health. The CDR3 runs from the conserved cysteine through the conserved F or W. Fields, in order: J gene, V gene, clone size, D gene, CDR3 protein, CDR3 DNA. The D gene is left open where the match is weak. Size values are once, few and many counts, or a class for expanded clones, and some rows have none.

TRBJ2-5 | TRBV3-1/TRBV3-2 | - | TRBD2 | CASSQRRGVETQYF | TGTGCCAGCAGCCAAAGGCGGGGGGTGGAGACCCAGTACTTC
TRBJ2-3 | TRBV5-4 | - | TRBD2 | CASNLAGTDTQYF | TGTGCCAGCAATCTAGCGGGCACAGATACGCAGTATTTT
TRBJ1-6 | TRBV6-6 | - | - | CASSYLGGEESPLHF | TGTGCCAGCAGTTACCTTGGGGGGGAAGAGTCACCCCTCCACTTT
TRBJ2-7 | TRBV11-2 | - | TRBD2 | CASSPWMRGVGEQYF | TGTGCCAGCAGCCCGTGGATGCGGGGGGTAGGAGAGCAGTACTTC
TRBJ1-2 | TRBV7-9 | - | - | CASSRTSSPNYGYTF | TGTGCCAGCAGCAGAACCTCCTCGCCTAACTATGGCTACACCTTC
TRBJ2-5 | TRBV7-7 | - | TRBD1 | CASSLQGVQETQYF | TGTGCCAGCAGCTTACAGGGGGTGCAAGAGACCCAGTACTTC
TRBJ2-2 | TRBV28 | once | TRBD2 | CASRRTGTSVTGELFF | TGTGCCAGCAGAAGAACTGGGACTAGCGTTACCGGGGAGCTGTTTTTT
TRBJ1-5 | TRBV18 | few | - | CASSHSFNQPQHF | TGTGCCAGCTCTCACAGCTTCAATCAGCCCCAGCATTTT
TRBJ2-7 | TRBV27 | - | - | CASSRLGYEQYF | TGTGCCAGCAGTCGCTTAGGCTACGAGCAGTACTTC
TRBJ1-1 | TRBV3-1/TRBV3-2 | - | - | CASSRLGTEAFF | TGTGCCAGCAGCCGCCTAGGAACTGAAGCTTTCTTT
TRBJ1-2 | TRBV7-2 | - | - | CASSPQSWGGYTF | TGTGCCAGCAGCCCCCAGAGCTGGGGAGGCTACACCTTC
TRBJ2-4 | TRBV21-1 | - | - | CASSKVIVLEGLAKNIQYF | TGTGCCAGCAGCAAAGTGATCGTGTTGGAGGGGCTAGCCAAAAACATTCAGTACTTC
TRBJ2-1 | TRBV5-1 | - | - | CASSPGQGGNEQFF | TGCGCCAGCAGCCCCGGGCAGGGGGGGAATGAGCAGTTCTTC
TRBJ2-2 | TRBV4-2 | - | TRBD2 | CASSQGREGANTGELFF | TGTGCCAGCAGCCAAGGAAGGGAGGGCGCGAACACCGGGGAGCTGTTTTTT
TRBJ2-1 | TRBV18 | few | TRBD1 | CASSPRGQDYNEQFF | TGTGCCAGCTCACCGCGGGGACAGGACTACAATGAGCAGTTCTTC
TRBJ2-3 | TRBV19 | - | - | CASASQAGLTDTQYF | TGTGCCAGTGCCAGCCAAGCGGGTCTCACAGATACGCAGTATTTT
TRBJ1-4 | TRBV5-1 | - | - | CASSLQGSQTNEKLFF | TGCGCCAGCAGCCTACAGGGAAGTCAAACTAATGAAAAACTGTTTTTT
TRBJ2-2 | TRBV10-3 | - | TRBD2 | CAISGLKTGGTTGELFF | TGTGCCATCAGTGGTCTGAAGACGGGGGGAACCACCGGGGAGCTGTTTTTT
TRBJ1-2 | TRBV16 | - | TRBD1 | CASSQSGGYGYTF | TGTGCCAGCAGCCAGTCAGGGGGCTATGGCTACACCTTC
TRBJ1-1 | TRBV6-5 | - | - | CASRTPGRGNTEAFF | TGTGCCAGCAGAACCCCGGGACGAGGGAACACTGAAGCTTTCTTT
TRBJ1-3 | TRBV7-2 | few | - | CASSLERPKSSGNTIYF | TGTGCCAGCAGCTTAGAACGACCCAAGAGCTCTGGAAACACCATATATTTT
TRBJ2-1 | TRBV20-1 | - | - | CSASTPQPYNEQFF | TGCAGTGCTAGTACTCCCCAGCCGTACAATGAGCAGTTCTTC
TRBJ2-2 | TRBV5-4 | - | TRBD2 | CASSGGDAGELFF | TGTGCCAGCAGCGGGGGGGACGCCGGGGAGCTGTTTTTT
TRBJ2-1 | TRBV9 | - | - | CASSVVGGYNEQFF | TGTGCCAGCAGCGTAGTAGGCGGCTACAATGAGCAGTTCTTC
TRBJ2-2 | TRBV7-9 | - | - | CASSLKRINTGELFF | TGTGCCAGCAGCTTAAAACGGATCAACACCGGGGAGCTGTTTTTT
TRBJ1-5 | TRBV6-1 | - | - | CASSEGSGDQPQHF | TGTGCCAGCAGTGAAGGGAGCGGCGATCAGCCCCAGCATTTT
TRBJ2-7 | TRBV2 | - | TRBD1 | CASRPGTEYEQYF | TGTGCCAGTCGACCCGGGACAGAATACGAGCAGTACTTC
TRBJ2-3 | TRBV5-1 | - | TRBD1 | CASSLRTGPDTQYF | TGCGCCAGCAGCCTAAGGACAGGTCCAGATACGCAGTATTTT
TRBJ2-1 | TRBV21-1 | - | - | CASSLTTSGGTDNEQFF | TGTGCCAGCAGCTTAACGACTAGCGGGGGGACAGACAATGAGCAGTTCTTC
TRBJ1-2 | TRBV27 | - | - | CASSLWASGDGYTF | TGTGCCAGCAGTTTATGGGCCTCAGGGGACGGCTACACCTTC
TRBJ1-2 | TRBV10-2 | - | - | CASSGSASLQGYTF | TGCGCCAGCAGTGGGTCTGCGTCGCTCCAGGGCTACACCTTC
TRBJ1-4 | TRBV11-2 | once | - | CASSPNRVTNEKLFF | TGTGCCAGCAGCCCAAATAGAGTAACTAATGAAAAACTGTTTTTT
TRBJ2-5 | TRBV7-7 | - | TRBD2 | CASSSGTPGETQYF | TGTGCCAGCAGCAGCGGGACTCCGGGAGAGACCCAGTACTTC
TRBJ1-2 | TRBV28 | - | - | CASRVREDGYTF | TGTGCCAGCAGGGTCCGGGAGGATGGCTACACCTTC
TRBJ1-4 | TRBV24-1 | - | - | CATSDPYTQGEKLFF | TGTGCCACCAGTGACCCTTACACCCAGGGTGAAAAACTGTTTTTT
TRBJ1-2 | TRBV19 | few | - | CASSMVGYYGYTF | TGTGCCAGTAGTATGGTCGGCTACTATGGCTACACCTTC
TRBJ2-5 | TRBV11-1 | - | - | CASSPRTPPRETQYF | TGTGCCAGCAGTCCCAGGACACCCCCGAGGGAGACCCAGTACTTC
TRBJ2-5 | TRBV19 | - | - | CASSMQVQETQYF | TGTGCCAGTAGTATGCAGGTCCAAGAGACCCAGTACTTC
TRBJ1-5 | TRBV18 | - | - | CASSPGAGNQPQHF | TGTGCCAGCTCACCAGGGGCGGGCAATCAGCCCCAGCATTTT
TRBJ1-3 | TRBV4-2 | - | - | CASSQGQSGSGNTIYF | TGTGCCAGCAGCCAAGGACAGTCTGGCTCTGGAAACACCATATATTTT
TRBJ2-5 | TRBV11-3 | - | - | CASSLDRAKTQYF | TGTGCCAGCAGCTTAGACAGGGCTAAGACCCAGTACTTC
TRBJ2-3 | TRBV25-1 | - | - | CASRGGPVTDTQYF | TGTGCCAGCAGGGGGGGGCCAGTTACAGATACGCAGTATTTT
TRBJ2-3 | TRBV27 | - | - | CASSLGGLPTDTQYF | TGTGCCAGCAGTTTGGGCGGGCTTCCCACAGATACGCAGTATTTT
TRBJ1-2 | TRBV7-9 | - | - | CASSLIQGYGYTF | TGTGCCAGCAGCCTAATACAGGGATATGGCTACACCTTC
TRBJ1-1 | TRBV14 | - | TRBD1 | CASSRVQGATEAFF | TGTGCCAGCAGCCGAGTTCAGGGGGCAACTGAAGCTTTCTTT
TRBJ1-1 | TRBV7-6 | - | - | CASSLGQTNLNTEAFF | TGTGCCAGCAGCTTAGGACAGACGAATTTGAACACTGAAGCTTTCTTT